Listed here are 17 T cell receptor beta chains from one sample, sequenced in a study of identical twins. A single record per CDR3 protein comes from TCRdb applying MiXCR to the 5' RACE reads. This table has some 440,000 distinct CDR3 sequences, approximately 24% appearing once. Separately, the same data were catalogued under a study of T cells expressing NK-cell markers.

Material for sequencing was CD4+ T cells sorted from blood. These TCRs come from a young woman in good health.

The gene calls are TRBV5-1 and TRBJ2-3, with 8 bases fitting TRBD2. V shed 0 bases, J shed 4 bases, and the junction held 10 bases outside the gene matches. CDR3 length: 17 residues. Per germline, CDR1 SGHRS and CDR2 YFSETQ. CDR3 bases: TGCGCCAGCAGCTTGGAATCCTACGGGGGGGCAGCAGATACGCAGTATTTT. Its protein is CASSLESYGGAADTQYF.

The V call is TRBV12-5, the J call TRBJ2-3; 7 nucleotides agree with TRBD1. Germline values: CDR1 LGHNT, CDR2 FRNRAP. Unmatched junction bases numbered 3, after V lost 1 base and J lost 2 bases. CDR3 length equals 15 residues. CDR3 in amino acids: CASGLGDRDTDTQYF. CDR3 DNA sequence: TGTGCTAGTGGTTTGGGGGACAGAGACACAGATACGCAGTATTTT.

This clonotype appeared once. The CDR3 reads CSARMTSGSTGELFF. DNA for the CDR3: TGCAGTGCTAGGATGACTAGCGGGAGTACCGGGGAGCTGTTTTTT. The rearrangement joins TRBV20-1 to TRBJ2-2, with TRBD2 matching 12 bases. Germline V gene data show CDR1 as DFQATT and CDR2 as SNEGSKA (reference sequence). V shed 3 bases, J shed 5 bases, and the junction held 4 bases outside the gene matches. This CDR3 spans 15 amino acids.

This clonotype was counted between two and nine times. This chain joins TRBV14 and TRBJ2-7; D is uncertain. Germline assignment: CDR1 SGHDN and CDR2 FVKESK. The CDR3 totals 14 residues. V was trimmed by 4 bases and J by 1 base, leaving 11 bases between them. The CDR3 DNA is TGTGCCAGCAGCCTCCGGATCAAATCCTACGAGCAGTACTTC. Encoded protein: CASSLRIKSYEQYF.

V is TRBV11-2 and J is TRBJ2-5; D remains unclear. Per germline, CDR1 SGHAT and CDR2 FQNNGV. V was clipped by 4 bases and J by 3 bases, with 12 bases between them. CDR3 length: 14 residues. CDR3 sequence reads: CASSSTTNKETQYF. The CDR3, as DNA: TGTGCCAGCAGCTCGACGACAAACAAAGAGACCCAGTACTTC.

This clonotype was picked up a small number of times. V is TRBV5-1 and J is TRBJ2-1; TRBD1 aligns across 7 bases. The CDR3 spans 13 residues. The germline V gene encodes CDR1 SGHRS and CDR2 YFSETQ. V gave up 4 bases and J gave up 7 bases; unmatched junction bases: 5. The CDR3 DNA reads TGCGCCAGCAGCATCGGGACAGAGAATGAGCAGTTCTTC. The encoded protein is CASSIGTENEQFF.

This clonotype was detected a few times. The chain combines TRBV20-1 with TRBJ2-3, with a tentative D call TRBD1 (7 bases). Germline CDR1 DFQATT, CDR2 SNEGSKA (reference sequence). V was shortened by 6 bases and J by 3 bases, with 22 bases between the two germline ends. This CDR3 comprises 16 residues. CDR3 nucleotides: TGCAGTGCATACCCTCTCAGGGGGGATGGAACAGATACGCAGTATTTT. This encodes CSAYPLRGDGTDTQYF.

The chain recombines TRBV7-2 with TRBJ1-6; D possibly corresponds to TRBD1 (6 bases). The CDR3 consists of 14 residues. V was cut by 5 bases and J by 4 bases, with 9 bases left in between. Germline assignment: CDR1 SGHTA and CDR2 FQGNSA. The CDR3 DNA reads TGTGCCAGCAGCGGGACAACATATAATTCACCCCTCCACTTT. It translates to CASSGTTYNSPLHF.

The table lists this clonotype with a few counts. This chain links TRBV20-1 with TRBJ2-3; D remains ambiguous. The V and J ends lost 1 base and 2 bases respectively, with 10 bases between them. Germline-derived CDR1 and CDR2 are DFQATT and SNEGSKA (reference sequence). CDR3 length equals 14 residues. DNA for the CDR3: TGCAGTGCTAGAGGGCACGGCTACACAGATACGCAGTATTTT. It translates to CSARGHGYTDTQYF.

V usage is TRBV6-5 and J usage is TRBJ2-7; a weak D match, TRBD1 (5 bases). The CDR3 runs 11 residues. Germline V gene lookup returns CDR1 MNHEY and CDR2 SVGAGI. CDR3 bases: TGTGCAGCTTGGCAGGGCCACGAGCAGTACTTC. Amino acid sequence: CAAWQGHEQYF.

The chain combines TRBV14 with TRBJ2-1; no reliable D call. V lost 5 bases and J 10 bases, leaving 9 bases between the germline ends. CDR3 length: 11 amino acids. Germline V gene lookup returns CDR1 SGHDN and CDR2 FVKESK. The chain's CDR3 is CASSDVEEQFF. In DNA form, the CDR3 reads TGTGCCAGCAGCGATGTAGAGGAGCAGTTCTTC. The whole variable domain, remainder taken from reference TRBV14 and TRBJ2-1, is EAGVTQFPSHSVIEKGQTVTLRCDPISGHDNLYWYRRVMGKEIKFLLHFVKESKQDESGMPNNRFLAERTGGTYSTLKVQPAELEDSGVYFCASSDVEEQFFGPGTRLTVL.

The genes are TRBV20-1 and TRBJ2-5, with no clear D. The CDR3 extends over 13 amino acids. With 0 bases removed from V and 7 bases from J, the gap between germline ends came to 12 bases. Germline V gene data show CDR1 as DFQATT and CDR2 as SNEGSKA (reference sequence). The CDR3 loop reads CSARDWGILTQYF. In DNA, the CDR3 is TGCAGTGCTAGAGATTGGGGAATACTGACCCAGTACTTC.

This clonotype was seen only a few times. The chain combines TRBV15 with TRBJ2-1; D not certain. Germline V CDR1 and CDR2: LNHNV, YYDKDF (reference sequence). The CDR3 length is 15 residues. The V gene lost 3 bases and the J gene lost 0 bases, with 9 bases spanning the gap. The CDR3 is CATSSATPSYNEQFF. The DNA of the CDR3 is TGTGCCACCAGCAGTGCTACTCCCTCCTACAATGAGCAGTTCTTC.

This rearrangement joins TRBV6-1 to TRBJ1-2, with 8 bases aligning to TRBD1. CDR3 length: 16 amino acids. Germline CDR1 and CDR2: MNHNS and SASEGT. V trimming: 2 bases; J trimming: 8 bases; junction bases outside the gene matches: 13. Here the CDR3 DNA reads TGTGCCAGCAGTGAACGTCCCAATCCTACAGGGGGAGGCTACACCTTC. Translated, it gives CASSERPNPTGGGYTF.

The V call is TRBV7-2, the J call TRBJ2-4, with D unresolved. V dropped 1 base and J dropped 5 bases, with 9 bases sitting between them. Per the germline V gene, CDR1 is SGHTA and CDR2 is FQGNSA. The CDR3 covers 14 residues. The CDR3: CASSLELAENIQYF. The CDR3 coding sequence is TGTGCCAGCAGCTTAGAGCTGGCAGAAAACATTCAGTACTTC.

This clonotype was detected a few times. The V gene is TRBV12-3 or TRBV12-4, the J gene TRBJ2-7; D is uncertain. The V end was cut by 5 bases, the J end by 2 bases, with 16 bases between. The CDR3 length is 15 residues. The CDR3 sequence is CASSHKLGWTYEQYF. DNA for the CDR3: TGTGCCAGCAGTCATAAGCTGGGCTGGACCTACGAGCAGTACTTC.

This clonotype came up a few times. No DNA is shown, since the ends of the CDR3 on it are uncertain; the CDR3 is the one TCRdb lists. The chain is built from TRBV7-9 and TRBJ2-7; TRBD2 was called by the table and not checked on the DNA. Counting both end residues, the CDR3 totals 15 amino acids. Germline CDR1 is SEHNR and CDR2 is FQNEAQ (reference sequence). CDR3 sequence reads: CASSTSGGGFVEQYF.